This T cell receptor (beta chain) was sequenced for a study of cytomegalovirus exposure and HLA in healthy donors. Overall study: A preliminary data release comprised tens of millions of unique TCRs obtained from HLA-typed donors. Whole-study results and caveats: Highest at DRB1 and lowest at HLA-C, TCR association rates differed among HLA loci in a later analysis.

Germline V gene data show CDR1 as SGDLS and CDR2 as YYNGEE. Trimming removed 5 bases from V and 3 bases from J; junction bases left unmatched: 6. CDR3 size: 16 residues. About this clone: Antigen: not known.

Amplification used 60 Vbeta primers and 13 Jbeta primers. TCRdb's table, derived via immunoSEQ multiplex PCR, lists solely in-frame clones and lacks some. There are hundreds of thousands of clones in the sample; roughly 90% occur only once, and approximately 2.4% lies in the top ten. The source is a woman between 18 and 29 years old in good health and CMV-seronegative. This sequence joins TRBV9 and TRBJ2-2, with 11 bases fitting TRBD2. Sequencing was performed on PBMCs. In DNA form, the CDR3 reads TGTGCCAGCAGTCGTCCTAGCGGGGGGTACACCGGGGAGCTGTTTTTT. Translation gives CASSRPSGGYTGELFF. Together with reference TRBV9 and TRBJ2-2, the CDR3 gives the full variable domain: DSGVTQTPKHLITATGQRVTLRCSPRSGDLSVYWYQQSLDQGLQFLIQYYNGEERAKGNILERFSAQQFPDLHSELNLSSLELGDSALYFCASSRPSGGYTGELFFGEGSRLTVL.